This T cell receptor (beta chain) was documented in a study of beta chain features in type 1 diabetes. General observations from the study: TCRB CDR3s were moderately but significantly shorter in Type 1 diabetes patients in all four CD4+ subsets. Researchers reported that naive, central memory and Treg TCRB repertoires appeared more similar in patients than in healthy donors. PCR might show a preference for shorter templates, equally across patients and controls.

As regards this clone: What it binds is unknown.

Reverse transcription of all isolated RNA meant that expressed TCRB transcripts were sequenced. Libraries were prepared by immunoSEQ multiplex PCR; TCRdb keeps only in-frame clonotypes and omits some of them. The sample lists under 300,000 clones, 25% to 35% occurring once. CDR1 is SQVTM and CDR2 is ANQGSEA in the germline V gene. Trimming took off 5 bases at V and 9 bases at J, with 17 bases between the two ends. The CDR3 sequence is 13 residues long. This rearrangement joins TRBV29-1 to TRBJ2-1, with D possibly called TRBD1 or TRBD2 (5 bases each). The TCR sequence derives from a man younger than 45 in good health. The sequencing sample was made of central memory CD4+ T cells from blood. CDR3 amino acids: CSVRWSRGGEQFF. CDR3 DNA sequence: TGCAGCGTTAGGTGGTCACGGGGCGGTGAGCAGTTCTTC.